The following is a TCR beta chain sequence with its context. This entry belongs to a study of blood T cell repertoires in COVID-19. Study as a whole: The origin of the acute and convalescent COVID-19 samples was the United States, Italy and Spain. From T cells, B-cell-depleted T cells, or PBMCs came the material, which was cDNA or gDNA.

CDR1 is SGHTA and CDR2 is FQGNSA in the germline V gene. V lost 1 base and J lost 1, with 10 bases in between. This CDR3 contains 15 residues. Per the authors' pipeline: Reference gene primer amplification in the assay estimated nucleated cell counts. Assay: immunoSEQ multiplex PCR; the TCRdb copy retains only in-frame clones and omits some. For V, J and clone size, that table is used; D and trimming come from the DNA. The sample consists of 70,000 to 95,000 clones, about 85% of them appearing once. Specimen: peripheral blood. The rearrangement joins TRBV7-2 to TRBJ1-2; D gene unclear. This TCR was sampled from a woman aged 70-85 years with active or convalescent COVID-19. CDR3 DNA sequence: TGTGCCAGCAGCTTAGGGTCCGGAGGTAACTATGGCTACACCTTC. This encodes CASSLGSGGNYGYTF.